This T cell receptor beta chain was captured in a study of CD8+ T cells in alopecia areata. Study-wide results and limits: Researchers report lesional scalp, most notably alopecia totalis/universalis, outstripped normal scalp in clonality. Normal skin contains resident alphabeta T cells, and these are also sequenced in scalp samples. Mice showed clearer TCR sharing than patients did, a gap that was possibly HLA-related.

Germline lookup yields CDR1 SQVTM and CDR2 ANQGSEA. CDR3 length equals 13 residues. Trimming stripped 7 bases from V and 10 bases from J, with 17 bases between. A word on this clone: As yet, its antigen is unknown.

The sequencing template was cDNA reverse transcribed from extracted RNA. TCRdb keeps only in-frame clones here, not all; method: immunoSEQ multiplex PCR. The top ten hold about 3% of the sample, which has around 120,000 clones, roughly 69% seen once. Cell sorting on a FACSAria was used to separate CD4+ and CD8+ T cells from the PBMCs. This receptor was obtained from a human donor in good health. V is TRBV29-1 and J is TRBJ1-6; D is ambiguous. The sequenced material came from CD4+ T cells sorted from blood. CDR3 in DNA: TGCAGCGGCTCTGAGGGCGCGGGATCACCCCTCCACTTT. Amino acid sequence: CSGSEGAGSPLHF.